This TCR beta chain was sequenced in a study of regulatory T cells in long-lasting Graves disease. About the research overall: The study enrolled newly diagnosed Graves' patients on antithyroid drugs under 3 months.

General study findings and limits: With a small sample size, accuracy may have been reduced. Repertoires from persistent disease leaned toward TRBV28, TRBJ1-2 and TRBJ2-5.

To make TCR beta libraries, researchers used iRepertoire HTBI primers and Arm-PCR of CDR3 regions. From the multiplex PCR reads, TCRdb called clonotypes with MiXCR, one entry per CDR3 protein. The table shows roughly 410,000 distinct CDR3 sequences, with 14% to 15% occurring only once. Regarding time point: newly diagnosed GD, antithyroid drugs for less than 3 months. Isolated PBMC RNA provided the starting material for the TCR library. Trimming stripped 4 bases from V and 3 bases from J, with 13 bases between. Germline CDR1 and CDR2: SGHRS and YFSETQ. The length of the CDR3 is 14 residues. This clonotype was seen more than once but under ten times. Its specificity is unknown. This same sample was also part of a study on T cells in Graves' hyperthyroidism and ophthalmopathy.

This chain uses TRBV5-1 with TRBJ1-1, with D uncertain. This TCR derives from a woman aged 40 to 55 with Graves disease. This sample comprised peripheral blood mononuclear cells (PBMCs), obtained at new diagnosis, from a patient treated with antithyroid drugs. The CDR3 bases are TGCGCCAGCAGCCGGAGAGGGTTGTACACTGAAGCTTTCTTT. This codes for CASSRRGLYTEAFF.